This entry is about one T cell receptor beta chain. Authors' data handling: By means of reference gene primer amplification, nucleated cell counts were estimated. Assay: immunoSEQ multiplex PCR; the TCRdb copy retains only in-frame clones and omits some. V and J calls and clone size come straight from that table; D and trimming were deduced from the DNA. Altogether some 70,000 clones are present, around 86% being singletons, with the ten largest covering over 1.3%. The sample comes from a study of blood T cell repertoires in COVID-19. The wider study: Material from acute and convalescent COVID-19 was sourced from the United States, Italy and Spain. Nucleic acid was either cDNA or gDNA, and it came from T cells, B-cell-depleted T cells, or PBMCs.

The germline CDR1 and CDR2 sequences are SGHTA and FQGNSA. Trimming removed 3 bases from V and 5 bases from J; junction bases left unmatched: 10. This CDR3 has 16 amino acids. Sequenced sample: peripheral blood. This chain uses TRBV7-2 with TRBJ2-5; 9 bases match TRBD2. The sequence was collected from a woman aged 60-75 years with acute or convalescent COVID-19. CDR3 protein: CASSFLGLRGGETQYF. CDR3 in DNA: TGTGCCAGCAGCTTCTTAGGGCTGCGGGGGGGGGAGACCCAGTACTTC.